Listed here is a single T cell receptor (beta chain). The target antigen is unknown. The record originates from a study of blood T cell dynamics during melanoma immunotherapy. Overall study: First-line therapy was either pembrolizumab or nivolumab with ipilimumab for metastatic melanoma. Study outcomes and limitations: Unlike progressors, later disease-control patients had W3 repertoires gaining clonality or diversity. Clones driving repertoire changes may be melanoma-specific or general immune activation.

As for time point: pre-treatment baseline. A fixed DNA input of approximately 400 ng was used per bulk PBMC sample. Produced via immunoSEQ multiplex PCR; TCRdb's table is partial and in-frame only. The table includes approximately 15,000 clones, roughly 80% detected once. The V end was cut by 3 bases, the J end by 2 bases, with 7 bases between. Germline CDR1 reads LNHDA; CDR2 reads SQIVND (reference sequence). The CDR3 runs 13 residues. V gene TRBV19 combines with J gene TRBJ1-2; D uncertain. This clonotype was obtained from a human donor with melanoma. Here the sequenced sample was blood, taken from a patient treated with checkpoint blockade. CDR3 sequence reads: CASSISVNYGYTF. The CDR3 nucleotides read TGTGCCAGTAGTATTTCGGTGAACTATGGCTACACCTTC.